Following are 24 T cell receptor beta chains from one sample sequenced in a study of Graves' ophthalmopathy and Graves' hyperthyroidism. RNA served as the template for amplifying TCR beta CDR3 regions. HTBI primers served in a first-round RT-PCR, which a second-round multiplex PCR followed. One entry per CDR3 protein, called by TCRdb with MiXCR from the multiplex PCR reads. The profile shows 400,000 or so distinct CDR3 sequences, about a sixth of them singletons. Sequenced: peripheral blood. The receptors originated from an adult woman with stable Graves' hyperthyroidism.

This clonotype occurred many times. The V call is TRBV19, the J call TRBJ1-1; no reliable D call. V was shortened by 3 bases and J by 0 bases, with 8 bases between the two germline ends. This CDR3 has 14 residues. The germline V gene encodes CDR1 LNHDA and CDR2 SQIVND (reference sequence). DNA of the CDR3: TGTGCCAGTAGTATCTCAGACGTGAACACTGAAGCTTTCTTT. This sequence encodes CASSISDVNTEAFF.

This clonotype was seen repeatedly, ten times or more. V gene TRBV7-8 combines with J gene TRBJ1-5; a weak D match, TRBD1 (5 bases). The CDR3 runs 16 residues. Per the germline V gene, CDR1 is SGHVS and CDR2 is FQNEAQ. The V gene lost 1 base and the J gene lost 4 bases, with 14 bases spanning the gap. DNA of the CDR3: TGTGCCAGCAGCTTAGATTGGGGTAGGGGAAATCAGCCCCAGCATTTT. It yields the protein CASSLDWGRGNQPQHF.

This clonotype was counted ten times or more. The rearrangement links TRBV29-1 to TRBJ2-2, with TRBD2 identical over 8 bases. Germline V gene sequence: CDR1 SQVTM, CDR2 ANQGSEA. The CDR3 runs to 14 residues. Trimming cost V 7 bases and J 9 bases; bases outside gene matches: 13. The CDR3 DNA follows: TGCAGCGCTCGGGGGGGAAGGGGTGGCCGGGAGCTGTTTTTT. Encoded protein: CSARGGRGGRELFF.

This clonotype was seen ten or more times. The chain uses TRBV28 and TRBJ2-5; TRBD1 is a possible D gene (6 bases). Germline-derived CDR1 and CDR2 are MDHEN and SYDVKM. CDR3 length: 14 amino acids. With 5 bases removed from V and 9 bases from J, the gap between germline ends came to 19 bases. The CDR3 spells CASSTQSGAGSQYF. The CDR3 DNA sequence: TGTGCCAGCAGTACCCAATCAGGGGCCGGGTCCCAGTACTTC.

This clonotype has a count of ten or more. The rearrangement uses TRBV20-1 and TRBJ2-7; 9 nucleotides agree with TRBD2. CDR1 is DFQATT, CDR2 SNEGSKA, per germline (reference sequence). This CDR3 comprises 15 residues. V trimming: 3 bases; J trimming: 0 bases; junction bases outside the gene matches: 6. For the CDR3, the DNA is TGCAGTGCTAGTACGACTAGCGGAGCCTCCTACGAGCAGTACTTC. Amino acid sequence: CSASTTSGASYEQYF.

This clonotype has at least ten counts. The chain links TRBV12-3 or TRBV12-4 to TRBJ1-6; TRBD1 matches 7 bases. The CDR3 consists of 15 residues. With 5 bases clipped from V and 7 bases from J, the junction kept 8 bases outside the gene matches. This CDR3 reads CASSLEGAGNSPLHF. The CDR3 bases are TGTGCCAGCAGTCTCGAGGGGGCTGGGAATTCACCCCTCCACTTT.

At least ten counts were recorded for this clonotype. One junction end does not reproduce the germline sequence, and a read error may be involved. The chain links TRBV11-2 to TRBJ2-7; TRBD1 agrees at 8 bases. Germline CDR1 reads SGHAT; CDR2 reads FQNNGV. This CDR3 region has 14 residues. The CDR3 here is CANSLARGRYEQYF. The CDR3 DNA reads as TGTGCCAACAGCTTAGCCAGGGGGCGGTACGAGCAGTACTTC. The full variable domain, completed using reference TRBV11-2 and TRBJ2-7, is EAGVAQSPRYKIIEKRQSVAFWCNPISGHATLYWYQQILGQGPKLLIQFQNNGVVDDSQLPKDRFSAERLKGVDSTLKIQPAKLEDSAVYLCANSLARGRYEQYFGPGTRLTVT.

This clonotype was picked up many times. The rearrangement joins TRBV28 to TRBJ2-7, with 7 bases aligning to TRBD1. CDR3 length equals 15 residues. V was pared by 2 bases and J by 0 bases, with 4 bases of the junction left unmatched. Germline V CDR1 and CDR2: MDHEN, SYDVKM. Here the CDR3 DNA reads TGTGCCAGCAGTTTAATGGACAGGAGCTCCTACGAGCAGTACTTC. Its protein is CASSLMDRSSYEQYF.

V and J are TRBV12-3 or TRBV12-4 and TRBJ2-7; TRBD2 aligns across 8 bases. V gave up 6 bases and J gave up 2 bases; unmatched junction bases: 12. This CDR3 comprises 16 residues. Written as DNA, the CDR3 is TGTGCCAGCAGGCCTGGGGTAGCGGGGACCACCTACGAGCAGTACTTC. Protein: CASRPGVAGTTYEQYF.

Points on this clonotype: This may stem from a read error, because a much larger clone lies one nucleotide away. The V and J genes are TRBV24-1 and TRBJ2-7, with D uncertain. Germline loops: CDR1 KGHDR, CDR2 SFDVKD. The CDR3 totals 13 residues. The CDR3 is CATSDTDPYEQHF. The CDR3 nucleotides read TGTGCCACCAGTGATACCGACCCCTACGAGCAGCACTTC.

This clonotype has at least ten counts. The chain employs TRBV4-1 and TRBJ2-5; D call uncertain. Germline lookup yields CDR1 MGHRA and CDR2 YSYEKL. The length of the CDR3 is 16 residues. V was trimmed by 0 bases and J by 1 base, leaving 12 bases between them. CDR3 amino acids: CASSQDTARPQETQYF. In nucleotides, the CDR3 is TGCGCCAGCAGCCAAGATACTGCCAGGCCCCAAGAGACCCAGTACTTC.

This clonotype has a count of ten or more. This chain connects TRBV20-1 to TRBJ2-7; a possible D gene is TRBD2 (6 bases). The V gene's germline CDR1 is DFQATT and CDR2 SNEGSKA (reference sequence). This CDR3 comprises 13 residues. The V and J ends lost 4 bases and 1 base respectively, with 11 bases between them. The CDR3 DNA is TGCAGTGCTACGGCTAGCGTTTCCTACGAGCAGTACTTC. This codes for CSATASVSYEQYF.

This clonotype was counted a few times. V and J are TRBV25-1 and TRBJ1-2; D is undetermined. The germline gives CDR1 MGHDK, CDR2 SYGVNS. The germline V and J ends were trimmed by 8 bases and 8 bases, with 18 bases remaining between them. The CDR3 contains 13 residues. The CDR3 protein is CASRLSGREGYTF. CDR3 coding DNA: TGTGCCAGCCGATTGAGCGGTCGAGAAGGCTACACCTTC.

In its sample, this clonotype was seen many times. This rearrangement joins TRBV3-1 to TRBJ1-1, with no clear D. The CDR3 consists of 17 residues. The germline CDR1 and CDR2 sequences are LGHDT and YNNKEL (reference sequence). Trimming pared 0 bases from V and 1 base from J, leaving 15 bases between. CDR3 nucleotide sequence: TGTGCCAGCAGCCAAGATACCATTTCGGAGAAGAACACTGAAGCTTTCTTT. This translates into CASSQDTISEKNTEAFF.

This clonotype came up many times. The chain couples TRBV5-1 to TRBJ1-1; D is unresolved. Germline V lookup: CDR1 SGHRS, CDR2 YFSETQ. The CDR3 extends over 13 amino acids. Trimming cost V 6 bases and J 2 bases, with 11 bases left between them. The CDR3 region has the DNA TGCGCCAGCACCTCATCAAGTAACACTGAAGCTTTCTTT. Its translation: CASTSSSNTEAFF.

The table lists this clonotype with many counts. In DNA, the CDR3 is TGTGCCAGCACCACCGGACCATATTACGAGCAGTACTTC. It yields the protein CASTTGPYYEQYF. The genes are TRBV6-1 and TRBJ2-7; D is ambiguous. Trimming stripped 7 bases from V and 4 bases from J, with 14 bases between. The CDR3 runs 13 residues. Germline CDR1 MNHNS, CDR2 SASEGT.

Ten or more counts support this clonotype. This sequence joins TRBV5-5 and TRBJ1-6; weak D call: TRBD1 (6 bases). Trimming pared 4 bases from V and 8 bases from J, leaving 22 bases between. This CDR3 region has 17 residues. Germline values: CDR1 SGHKS, CDR2 YYEKEE (reference sequence). The CDR3 DNA reads as TGTGCCAGCAGCCGGACCCTAACAGGGAATTGGGATTCACCCCTCCACTTT. Translating it yields CASSRTLTGNWDSPLHF.

This clonotype occurred many times. The V gene is TRBV6-2 or TRBV6-3, the J gene TRBJ2-7; the D is unclear. Per germline, CDR1 MNHEY and CDR2 SVGEGT. There are 10 residues in the CDR3. V lost 8 bases to trimming and J lost 3 bases, with 5 bases between them. The CDR3 nucleotides read TGTGCCAGCGGAGACTACGAGCAGTACTTC. It yields the protein CASGDYEQYF.

The sample holds many counts of this clonotype. The rearrangement joins TRBV12-3 or TRBV12-4 to TRBJ1-5; 8 nucleotides match TRBD1. The trim removed 2 bases at V and 9 bases at J, leaving 9 bases unmatched. This CDR3 region has 15 residues. CDR3 region: CASSLIGTGGGPQHF. Written as DNA, the CDR3 is TGTGCCAGCAGTTTAATAGGGACAGGTGGAGGGCCCCAGCATTTT.

Ten or more counts support this clonotype. The CDR3 here is CASSLSARGGTYEQYF. CDR3 bases: TGCGCCAGCAGCTTATCGGCCAGGGGCGGAACCTACGAGCAGTACTTC. The chain links TRBV5-1 to TRBJ2-7, with D perhaps matching TRBD1 (6 bases). The CDR3 has 16 residues. Germline V gene sequence: CDR1 SGHRS, CDR2 YFSETQ. Trimming stripped 2 bases from V and 2 bases from J, with 17 bases between. The entire variable domain, with the rest obtained from reference TRBV5-1 and TRBJ2-7, is as follows: KAGVTQTPRYLIKTRGQQVTLSCSPISGHRSVSWYQQTPGQGLQFLFEYFSETQRNKGNFPGRFSGRQFSNSRSEMNVSTLELGDSALYLCASSLSARGGTYEQYFGPGTRLTVT.

This clonotype was counted at least ten times. A read error may produce the germline difference seen at one junction end. The chain uses TRBV6-2 or TRBV6-3 and TRBJ2-7; D is tentatively TRBD1 or TRBD2 (5 bases each). Per germline, CDR1 MNHEY and CDR2 SVGEGT. The CDR3 contains 14 residues. The CDR3 is CASSYGTFPYEQYF. The CDR3 nucleotides are TGTGCCAGTAGTTACGGGACCTTCCCTTACGAGCAGTACTTC.

This clonotype was counted at least ten times. This chain joins TRBV28 and TRBJ2-5; TRBD2 matches 8 bases. The V gene end was trimmed by 7 bases and the J gene end by 4 bases; junction bases not matched to a gene: 17. CDR1 MDHEN and CDR2 SYDVKM come from the germline V gene. CDR3 length: 17 amino acids. CDR3 sequence: CASMLGTSGSRTETQYF. In nucleotides, the CDR3 is TGTGCCAGCATGCTCGGAACTAGCGGCTCCAGAACAGAGACCCAGTACTTC.

This clonotype has at least ten counts. The chain combines TRBV10-3 with TRBJ2-7; D remains unclear. This CDR3 is 12 amino acids long. Trimming took off 10 bases at V and 3 bases at J, with 13 bases between the two ends. Germline V gene data show CDR1 as ENHRY and CDR2 as SYGVKD. DNA for the CDR3: TGTGCCACCACGTCTCAGGACTACGAGCAGTACTTC. Protein: CATTSQDYEQYF.

This clonotype was picked up one time. The chain combines TRBV28 with TRBJ2-2; 12 bases align to TRBD2. The CDR3 runs 18 residues. Germline CDR1 and CDR2: MDHEN and SYDVKM. The V gene end was trimmed by 6 bases and the J gene end by 4 bases; junction bases not matched to a gene: 12. DNA for the CDR3: TGTGCCAGCAGCCCTAAGACTAGCGGGAGTCTGAGCACCGGGGAGCTGTTTTTT. Translation: CASSPKTSGSLSTGELFF.